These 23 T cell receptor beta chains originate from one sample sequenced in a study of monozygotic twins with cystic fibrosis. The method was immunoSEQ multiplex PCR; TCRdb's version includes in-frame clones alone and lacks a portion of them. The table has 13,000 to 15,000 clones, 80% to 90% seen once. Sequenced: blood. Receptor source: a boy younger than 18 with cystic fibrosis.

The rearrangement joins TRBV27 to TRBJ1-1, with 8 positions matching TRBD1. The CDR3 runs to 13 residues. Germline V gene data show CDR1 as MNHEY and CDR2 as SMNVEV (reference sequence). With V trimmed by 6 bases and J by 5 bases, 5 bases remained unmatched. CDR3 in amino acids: CASSPTGGTEAFF. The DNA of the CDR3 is TGTGCCAGCAGCCCAACAGGGGGGACTGAAGCTTTCTTT.

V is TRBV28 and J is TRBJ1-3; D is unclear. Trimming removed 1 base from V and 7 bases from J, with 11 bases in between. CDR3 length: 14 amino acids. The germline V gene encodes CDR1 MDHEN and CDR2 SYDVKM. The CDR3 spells CASSLFPELNTIYF. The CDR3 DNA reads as TGTGCCAGCAGTTTATTCCCTGAGTTGAACACCATATATTTT. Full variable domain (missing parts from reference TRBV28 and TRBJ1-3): DVKVTQSSRYLVKRTGEKVFLECVQDMDHENMFWYRQDPGLGLRLIYFSYDVKMKEKGDIPEGYSVSREKKERFSLILESASTNQTSMYLCASSLFPELNTIYFGEGSWLTVV.

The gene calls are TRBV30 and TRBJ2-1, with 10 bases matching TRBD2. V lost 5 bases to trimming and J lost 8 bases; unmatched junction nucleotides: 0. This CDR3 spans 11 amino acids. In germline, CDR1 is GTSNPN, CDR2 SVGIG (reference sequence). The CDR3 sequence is CAWGTSDEQFF. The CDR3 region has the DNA TGTGCCTGGGGGACTAGCGATGAGCAGTTCTTC.

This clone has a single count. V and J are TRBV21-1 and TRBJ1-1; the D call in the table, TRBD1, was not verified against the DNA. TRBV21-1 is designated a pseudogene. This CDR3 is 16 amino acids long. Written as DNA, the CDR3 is TGTGCCAGCAGCAAAGGGACGGGACAGGGGACCACTGAAGCTTTCTTT. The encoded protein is CASSKGTGQGTTEAFF.

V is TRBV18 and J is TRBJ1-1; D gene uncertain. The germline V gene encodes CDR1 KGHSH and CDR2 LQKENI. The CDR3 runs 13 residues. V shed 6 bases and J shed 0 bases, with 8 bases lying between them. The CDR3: CASSGGLNTEAFF. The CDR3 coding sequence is TGTGCCAGCTCGGGCGGATTGAACACTGAAGCTTTCTTT.

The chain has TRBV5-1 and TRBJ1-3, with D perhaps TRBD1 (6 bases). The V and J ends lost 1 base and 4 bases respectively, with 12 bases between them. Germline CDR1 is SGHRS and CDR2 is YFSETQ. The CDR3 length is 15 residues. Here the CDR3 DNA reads TGCGCCAGCAGCTTGAAGACAGGCCCGGGAAACACCATATATTTT. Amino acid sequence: CASSLKTGPGNTIYF.

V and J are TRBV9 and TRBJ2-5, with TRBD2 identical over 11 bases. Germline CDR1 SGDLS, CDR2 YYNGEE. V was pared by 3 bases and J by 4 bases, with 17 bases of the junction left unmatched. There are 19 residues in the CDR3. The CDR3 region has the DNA TGTGCCAGCAGCGAGCACGCTCCGGGTAGCGGGGGGGCCGCAGAGACCCAGTACTTC. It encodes CASSEHAPGSGGAAETQYF.

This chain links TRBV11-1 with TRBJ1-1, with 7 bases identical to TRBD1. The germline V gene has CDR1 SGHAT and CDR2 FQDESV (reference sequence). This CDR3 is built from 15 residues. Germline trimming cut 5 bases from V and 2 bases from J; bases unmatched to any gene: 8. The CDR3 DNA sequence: TGTGCCAGCAGCACTAACGGACAGGCCAACACTGAAGCTTTCTTT. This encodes CASSTNGQANTEAFF.

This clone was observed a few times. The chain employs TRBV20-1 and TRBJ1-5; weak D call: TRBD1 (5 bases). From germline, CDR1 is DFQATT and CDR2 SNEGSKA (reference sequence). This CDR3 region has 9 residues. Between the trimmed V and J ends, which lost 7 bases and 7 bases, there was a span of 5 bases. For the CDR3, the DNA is TGCAGTGGGGGGCAGCCCCAGCATTTT. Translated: CSGGQPQHF.

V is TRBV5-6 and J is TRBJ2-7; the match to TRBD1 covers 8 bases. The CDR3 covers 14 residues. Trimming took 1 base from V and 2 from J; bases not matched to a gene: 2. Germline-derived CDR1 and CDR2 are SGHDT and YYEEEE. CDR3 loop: CASSLSGQAYEQYF. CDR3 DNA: TGTGCCAGCAGCTTGTCGGGACAGGCCTACGAGCAGTACTTC.

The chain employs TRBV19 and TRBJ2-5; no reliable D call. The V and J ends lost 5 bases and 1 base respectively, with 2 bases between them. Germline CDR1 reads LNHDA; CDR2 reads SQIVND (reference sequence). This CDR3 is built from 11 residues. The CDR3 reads CASSLQETQYF. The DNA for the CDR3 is TGTGCCAGTAGTCTCCAAGAGACCCAGTACTTC. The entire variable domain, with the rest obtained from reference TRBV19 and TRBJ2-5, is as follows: DGGITQSPKYLFRKEGQNVTLSCEQNLNHDAMYWYRQDPGQGLRLIYYSQIVNDFQKGDIAEGYSVSREKKESFPLTVTSAQKNPTAFYLCASSLQETQYFGPGTRLLVL.

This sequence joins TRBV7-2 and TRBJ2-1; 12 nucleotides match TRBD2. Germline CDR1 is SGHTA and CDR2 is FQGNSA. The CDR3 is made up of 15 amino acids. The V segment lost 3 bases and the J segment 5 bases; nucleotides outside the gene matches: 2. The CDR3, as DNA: TGTGCCAGCAGCTTCCGACTAGCGGGGGACAATGAGCAGTTCTTC. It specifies CASSFRLAGDNEQFF. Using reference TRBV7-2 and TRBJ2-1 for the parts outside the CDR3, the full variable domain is GAGVSQSPSNKVTEKGKDVELRCDPISGHTALYWYRQSLGQGLEFLIYFQGNSAPDKSGLPSDRFSAERTGGSVSTLTIQRTQQEDSAVYLCASSFRLAGDNEQFFGPGTRLTVL.

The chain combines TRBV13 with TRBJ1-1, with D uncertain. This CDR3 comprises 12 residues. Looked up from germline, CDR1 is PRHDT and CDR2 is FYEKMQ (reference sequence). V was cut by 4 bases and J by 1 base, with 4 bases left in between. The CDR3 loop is CASSWRNTEAFF. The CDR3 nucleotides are TGTGCCAGCAGCTGGAGGAACACTGAAGCTTTCTTT.

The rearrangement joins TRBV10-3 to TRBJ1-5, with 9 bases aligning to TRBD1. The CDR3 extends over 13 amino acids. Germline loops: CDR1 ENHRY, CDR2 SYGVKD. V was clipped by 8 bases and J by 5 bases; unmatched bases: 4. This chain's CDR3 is CAIRDRVDQPQHF. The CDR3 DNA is TGTGCCATCCGGGACAGGGTCGATCAGCCCCAGCATTTT.

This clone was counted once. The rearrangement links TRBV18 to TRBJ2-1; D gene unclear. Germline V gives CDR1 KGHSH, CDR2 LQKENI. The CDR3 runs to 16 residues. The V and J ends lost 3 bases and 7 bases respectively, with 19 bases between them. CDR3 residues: CASSPFSIRSRNEQFF. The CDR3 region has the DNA TGTGCCAGCTCACCGTTCAGTATAAGGTCAAGAAATGAGCAGTTCTTC. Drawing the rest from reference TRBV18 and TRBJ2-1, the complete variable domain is NAGVMQNPRHLVRRRGQEARLRCSPMKGHSHVYWYRQLPEEGLKFMVYLQKENIIDESGMPKERFSAEFPKEGPSILRIQQVVRGDSAAYFCASSPFSIRSRNEQFFGPGTRLTVL.

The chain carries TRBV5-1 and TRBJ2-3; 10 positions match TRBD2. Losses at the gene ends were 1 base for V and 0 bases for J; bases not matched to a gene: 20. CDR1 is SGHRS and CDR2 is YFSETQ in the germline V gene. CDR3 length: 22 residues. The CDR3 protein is CASSLRQIVAGGYPSSTDTQYF. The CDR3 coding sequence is TGCGCCAGCAGCTTGAGGCAAATCGTAGCGGGGGGCTACCCTTCGAGCACAGATACGCAGTATTTT.

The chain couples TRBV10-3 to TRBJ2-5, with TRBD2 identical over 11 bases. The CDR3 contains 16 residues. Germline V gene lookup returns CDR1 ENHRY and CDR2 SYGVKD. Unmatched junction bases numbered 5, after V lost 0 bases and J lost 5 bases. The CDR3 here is CAISESLAGGGETQYF. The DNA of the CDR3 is TGTGCCATCAGTGAGTCCCTAGCGGGAGGAGGTGAGACCCAGTACTTC.

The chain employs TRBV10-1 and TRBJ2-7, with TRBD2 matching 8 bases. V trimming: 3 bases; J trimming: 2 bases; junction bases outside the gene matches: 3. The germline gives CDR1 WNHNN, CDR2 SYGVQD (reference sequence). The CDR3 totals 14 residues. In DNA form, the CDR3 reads TGCGCCAGCAGTGAAGACGGGGGGGCCTACGAGCAGTACTTC. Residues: CASSEDGGAYEQYF.

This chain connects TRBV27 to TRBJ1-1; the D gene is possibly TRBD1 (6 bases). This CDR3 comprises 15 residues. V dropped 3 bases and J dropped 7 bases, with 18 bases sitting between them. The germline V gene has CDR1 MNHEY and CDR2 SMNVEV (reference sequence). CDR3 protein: CASSLEGVGQGEAFF. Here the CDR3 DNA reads TGTGCCAGCAGTTTGGAGGGGGTGGGACAAGGTGAAGCTTTCTTT.

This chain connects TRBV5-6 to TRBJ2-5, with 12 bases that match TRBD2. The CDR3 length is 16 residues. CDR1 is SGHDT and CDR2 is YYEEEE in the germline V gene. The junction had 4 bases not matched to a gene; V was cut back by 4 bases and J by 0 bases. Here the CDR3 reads CASSGGLAGNQETQYF. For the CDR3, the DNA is TGTGCCAGCAGCGGCGGACTAGCGGGGAACCAAGAGACCCAGTACTTC.

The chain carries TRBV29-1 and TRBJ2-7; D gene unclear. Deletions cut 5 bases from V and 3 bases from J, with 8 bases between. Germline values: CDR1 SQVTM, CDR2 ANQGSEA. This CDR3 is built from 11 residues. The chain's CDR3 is CSVLLSYEQYF. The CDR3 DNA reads TGCAGCGTTCTACTTAGCTACGAGCAGTACTTC.

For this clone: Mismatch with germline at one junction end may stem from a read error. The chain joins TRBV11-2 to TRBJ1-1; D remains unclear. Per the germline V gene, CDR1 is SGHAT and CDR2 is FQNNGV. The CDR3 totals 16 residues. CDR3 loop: CASSVDWVDPATEAFF. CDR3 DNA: TGTGCCAGCAGCGTAGATTGGGTTGACCCGGCTACTGAAGCTTTCTTT. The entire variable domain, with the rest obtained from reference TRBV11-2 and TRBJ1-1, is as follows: EAGVAQSPRYKIIEKRQSVAFWCNPISGHATLYWYQQILGQGPKLLIQFQNNGVVDDSQLPKDRFSAERLKGVDSTLKIQPAKLEDSAVYLCASSVDWVDPATEAFFGQGTRLTVV.

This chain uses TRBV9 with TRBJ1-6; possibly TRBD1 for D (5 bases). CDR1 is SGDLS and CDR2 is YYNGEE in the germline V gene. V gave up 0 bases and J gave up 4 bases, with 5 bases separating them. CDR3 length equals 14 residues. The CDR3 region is CASSVGTYNSPLHF. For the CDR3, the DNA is TGTGCCAGCAGCGTAGGGACATATAATTCACCCCTCCACTTT.